Given below is one T cell receptor (beta chain) in context. The table lists this clonotype with a few counts. Its antigen is currently not known. The sample holds no much larger clone one base away, and base qualities are not on file. CDR1 and CDR2 (DFQATT, SNEGSKA) derive from the germline V gene (reference sequence). The CDR3 covers 14 residues, taking in both the cysteine and the phenylalanine. Only the CDR3 DNA stays, 42 bases, in frame from base 1. V loses 3 bases of germline sequence and J loses 3 bases, and the interval between the two ends is 15 bases. The sample comes from a study of identical twins listed by TCRdb under 2016. The study in broad terms: To test whether fetal clonotypes persist, this study deep-sequenced TCR alpha and beta repertoires from monozygotic twins, from unrelated adults of various ages, and from cord blood. Replicate twin experiments were performed at different times using different library preparation protocols to rule out contamination. The investigation overall reported the following: In monozygotic twins, recombination models systematically underestimated out-of-frame TCR alpha sharing, but the models matched the sharing seen between unrelated individuals. Abundant cord blood beta clonotypes had fewer insertions, young adult naive repertoires showed a similar but weaker trend, and memory repertoires showed no such trend. In beta out-of-frame sequences, excess twin sharing was weaker, because having fewer shared sequences lowered the signal-to-noise ratio. Because the same donors could not be followed over many years, the conclusions depended on cross-sectional statistical analysis. Out-of-frame TCR alpha sequences shared between twins showed an excess of low generation-probability sequences compared with coincidental sharing between unrelated individuals. Zero-insertion analyses could be partly confounded by invariant T cells such as MAIT and iNKT, although diverse VJ usage argued against such confounding for most clonotypes.

Receptor amplification or capture employed 5' RACE. TCRdb shows the sequencer as Illumina HiSeq 2000. Template switching added a universal primer binding site, and the final cDNA carried a unique molecular identifier that allowed TCR cDNA molecules to be counted accurately. Specific primers in the conserved constant-segment region were used to synthesize first-strand cDNA for TCR alpha and beta chains. Each cDNA library was double barcoded, with a SMART-Mk sample barcode plus Illumina barcodes, to control for contamination. TruSeq adapter sequences along with Illumina sample barcodes were introduced in two successive PCR steps. TCR alpha and beta cDNA libraries were sequenced on the Illumina HiSeq platform with custom primers. The original methods were these. MiGEC was used to process raw reads and extract unique molecular identifiers, and MiXCR was used to find CDR3 positions. For each individual, recombination models were inferred using an EM algorithm with the repgenHMM and IGoR tools. The tcR package in R was used for shared clonotype analysis, with sharing normalized by the product of cloneset sizes. To study raw recombination without the effects of thymic and clonal selection, out-of-frame nonproductive sequences were analyzed. TCRdb ran its own pipeline on the public reads, namely fastp trimming at Q25 and MiXCR clone calling, and kept in-frame beta chains. Each CDR3 protein gets just one entry, which takes the most common genes and DNA from the rows behind it. V and J calls and clone size were set by TCRdb, not the authors. For this sample the table gives about 1.7 million distinct CDR3 sequences, of which under 35% were detected only once. The leading ten clones occupy over 0.25% of the sample.

Only healthy Caucasian donors were included. The sequenced sample was cord blood. This sequence originates from a newborn girl in good health. The chain uses TRBV20-1 and TRBJ2-7; confidence is insufficient to name the D gene. The CDR3 region has the sequence CSASGPSRNYEQYF. The DNA reads as follows: TGCAGTGCTAGCGGGCCCTCTAGAAACTACGAGCAGTACTTC.